The 14 T cell receptor beta chains listed next were all sequenced from one sample in a study of beta chain features in type 1 diabetes. TCRB transcripts that were expressed got sequenced, as all of the isolated RNA had been reverse transcribed. The repertoire was sequenced with immunoSEQ multiplex PCR; TCRdb's copy has only in-frame clones and lacks some. The table has roughly 240,000 clones, under 70% seen once. Input material: naive CD4+ T cells from blood. Source of these receptors: a man under 40 in good health.

This chain connects TRBV2 to TRBJ1-1; possible D gene TRBD1, 6 bases. CDR3 length: 12 amino acids. The germline gives CDR1 SNHLY, CDR2 FYNNEI. Trimming removed 6 bases from V and 7 bases from J, with 12 bases in between. The CDR3 region is CASRYTGIEAFF. The CDR3 bases are TGTGCCAGCAGATACACAGGGATTGAAGCTTTCTTT.

This chain connects TRBV11-2 to TRBJ2-7; D call uncertain. The CDR3 loop spans 13 amino acids. The V gene's germline CDR1 is SGHAT and CDR2 FQNNGV. The ends were cut back, 7 bases at V and 1 base at J, with 11 bases in the middle. This CDR3 reads CASTEVLSYEQYF. As DNA, the CDR3 is TGTGCCAGCACAGAGGTCCTTTCCTACGAGCAGTACTTC. Full variable domain (rest looked up from reference TRBV11-2 and TRBJ2-7): EAGVAQSPRYKIIEKRQSVAFWCNPISGHATLYWYQQILGQGPKLLIQFQNNGVVDDSQLPKDRFSAERLKGVDSTLKIQPAKLEDSAVYLCASTEVLSYEQYFGPGTRLTVT.

V gene TRBV30 combines with J gene TRBJ1-6; D is possibly TRBD1 (5 bases). V was shortened by 8 bases and J by 3 bases, with 8 bases between the two germline ends. The CDR3 has 12 amino acids. Germline CDR1 GTSNPN, CDR2 SVGIG (reference sequence). CDR3 coding DNA: TGTGCCCGGGGGTACTATAATTCACCCCTCCACTTT. Encoded protein: CARGYYNSPLHF.

A few counts support this clone. J is TRBJ2-5 and V is TRBV11-2; 7 bases line up with TRBD1. Germline V gene sequence: CDR1 SGHAT, CDR2 FQNNGV. After removal of 3 bases from V and 5 bases from J, the junction contained 12 bases not matched to a gene. This CDR3 has 16 amino acids. The chain's CDR3 is CASSFTTGFNWETQYF. CDR3 nucleotide sequence: TGTGCCAGCAGCTTCACGACAGGGTTTAATTGGGAGACCCAGTACTTC.

This clone was counted a few times. CDR3 coding DNA: TGTGCCTGGAAAACGGCAGGGGGCAATCAGCCCCAGCATTTT. Protein product: CAWKTAGGNQPQHF. The rearrangement joins TRBV30 to TRBJ1-5; D possibly corresponds to TRBD1 (6 bases). Between the trimmed V and J ends, which lost 4 bases and 2 bases, there was a span of 12 bases. The CDR3 length is 14 residues. Germline CDR1 reads GTSNPN; CDR2 reads SVGIG (reference sequence).

The chain combines TRBV29-1 with TRBJ2-3; 14 bases fit TRBD2. Trimming at V came to 1 base and at J to 0 bases, leaving 9 bases not matched to a gene. Germline assignment: CDR1 SQVTM and CDR2 ANQGSEA. The length of the CDR3 is 19 residues. The CDR3 loop is CSVEGTSGGHPASTDTQYF. In DNA, the CDR3 is TGCAGCGTTGAAGGGACTAGCGGGGGGCACCCCGCTAGCACAGATACGCAGTATTTT.

Notes on this clone: Other DNA sequences in this specimen translate into the identical CDR3. The genes are TRBV29-1 and TRBJ2-7; 7 nucleotides line up with TRBD1. The V segment lost 4 bases and the J segment 2 bases; nucleotides outside the gene matches: 2. The CDR3 is 12 amino acids. Germline V gene lookup returns CDR1 SQVTM and CDR2 ANQGSEA. The CDR3 is CSVAGTAYEQYF. In DNA, the CDR3 is TGCAGCGTTGCCGGGACAGCCTACGAGCAGTACTTC.

This clone was picked up one time. Other DNA sequences from this sample encode an identical CDR3 as well. The rearrangement joins TRBV6-5 to TRBJ2-7; TRBD1 aligns across 8 bases. CDR3 length equals 15 residues. Germline V gene lookup returns CDR1 MNHEY and CDR2 SVGAGI. The ends lost 0 bases at V and 0 bases at J; junction bases unmatched: 1. Here the CDR3 reads CASSYSGTGSYEQYF. Written as DNA, the CDR3 is TGTGCCAGCAGTTACTCCGGGACAGGCTCCTACGAGCAGTACTTC.

This clone was observed a few times. The V and J genes are TRBV30 and TRBJ1-2; D is ambiguous. V gave up 2 bases and J gave up 4 bases, with 11 bases separating them. The germline gives CDR1 GTSNPN, CDR2 SVGIG (reference sequence). The CDR3 covers 13 residues. In DNA, the CDR3 is TGTGCCTGGAGTCCGGGTTCAGTCTATGGCTACACCTTC. It encodes CAWSPGSVYGYTF.

The rearrangement uses TRBV28 and TRBJ2-2; unclear D gene. The CDR3 spans 13 residues. Looked up from germline, CDR1 is MDHEN and CDR2 is SYDVKM. Trimming stripped 4 bases from V and 1 base from J, with 4 bases between. In DNA, the CDR3 is TGTGCCAGCAGTTCGGTGAACACCGGGGAGCTGTTTTTT. The encoded protein is CASSSVNTGELFF.

The chain links TRBV29-1 to TRBJ2-5; 9 nucleotides agree with TRBD2. After removal of 7 bases from V and 5 bases from J, the junction contained 5 bases not matched to a gene. The CDR3 runs to 12 residues. Germline V gives CDR1 SQVTM, CDR2 ANQGSEA. CDR3 in DNA: TGCAGCGGAGCGGGGGGCGAGGAGACCCAGTACTTC. Translation gives CSGAGGEETQYF. Looking up the rest from reference TRBV29-1 and TRBJ2-5 gives the full variable domain: SAVISQKPSRDICQRGTSLTIQCQVDSQVTMMFWYRQQPGQSLTLIATANQGSEATYESGFVIDKFPISRPNLTFSTLTVSNMSPEDSSIYLCSGAGGEETQYFGPGTRLLVL.

The CDR3 nucleotides are TGTGCCTGGAGTGTGGTGGCTTGGGGGCAGTTCTTC. Its translation: CAWSVVAWGQFF. The genes are TRBV30 and TRBJ2-1; D is undetermined. This CDR3 contains 12 residues. Trimming left V 0 bases short and J 12 bases short, with 12 bases between. CDR1 is GTSNPN and CDR2 is SVGIG in the germline V gene (reference sequence).

This clone was recorded a few times. The gene calls are TRBV29-1 and TRBJ2-5; TRBD1 aligns across 12 bases. CDR3 length: 14 residues. Unmatched junction bases numbered 8, after V lost 6 bases and J lost 6 bases. In germline, CDR1 is SQVTM, CDR2 ANQGSEA. Here the CDR3 reads CSVSGQGAGQTQYF. The CDR3 bases are TGCAGCGTGTCGGGACAGGGGGCTGGCCAGACCCAGTACTTC.

The chain couples TRBV5-4 to TRBJ2-1, with D possibly matching TRBD1 (5 bases). V lost 1 base and J lost 2, with 13 bases in between. CDR3 length: 16 amino acids. Germline CDR1 is SGHNT and CDR2 is YYREEE (reference sequence). The CDR3: CASSLPTRGTYNEQFF. The CDR3 bases are TGTGCCAGCAGCTTGCCAACAAGGGGAACCTACAATGAGCAGTTCTTC.